This paragraph covers one TCR beta chain sequence. Its antigen is still unknown. No much larger clone is present one base from it, and per-base qualities are unavailable. The data originate from a study of shared clonotypes between healthy human individuals (dated by TCRdb to 2020 to 2022). Background for the entire study: The cohort comprised two women and three men aged 18 to 49 years. For each donor, CD4 naive and CD4 memory were each given three plates, CD8 naive was given two plates, and CD8 memory was given one plate. To estimate repertoire size and how much clonotypes are shared between individuals, the study performed deep sequencing of blood TCR repertoires from a few healthy adults. To increase sequencing depth and limit assay-specific biases, TCR repertoire library preparation and sequencing were carried out by different laboratories using diverse techniques. Per donor, leukapheresis produced somewhere between about 0.94 and 9 billion PBMCs. Paper-wide results and their limitations: Pairwise subsampling led to the expectation that sequencing depth would affect the degree of clonotype sharing among donors. Estimated clonotype richness was generally larger for naive than for memory subsets. Compared with non-shared clonotypes, the clonotypes found in all four sorted-subset donors had higher generation probabilities. Sharing across a few donors was observed for about 4.8% of naive CD4, under 4% of naive CD8, 2% to 2.5% of memory CD4, and 0.4% of memory CD8 clonotypes. The small number of donors limited the genetic and exposure-history diversity represented. Incomplete sequencing was indicated by rarefaction of sorted-subset datasets, despite the large sequencing depth. Sampling was restricted to blood, and TCR repertoires in tissue are likely to differ from TCR repertoires in blood.

The donors were healthy, HIV-negative adults who had no recently reported acute infections or vaccinations. Every donor was a Caucasian adult residing in Nashville, Tennessee, USA. CD4+ T cells were enriched by magnetic negative selection; naive cells were then positively selected on CD45RA, and the negative fraction formed the memory subset. Blood was collected by leukapheresis, and PBMCs were isolated by Ficoll-Histopaque density gradient centrifugation and then cryopreserved in liquid nitrogen vapor phase. Analytical flow cytometry was used to check the purity and quantity of every magnetically sorted T cell population. Genomic DNA was isolated from every sorted fraction and measured by UV absorbance on a Nanodrop 2000c. The CDR3 has 17 amino acids, counting the end cysteine and phenylalanine. The sequence is cut down to CDR3 DNA, 51 bases in frame from base 1. From a lookup of the germline V gene, CDR1 and CDR2 are MGHRA and YSYEKL. V lost 6 bases and J lost 2 bases, and the count of bases not matched to a germline gene is 11.

TCR CDR3 regions were amplified from genomic DNA by multiplex PCR using the deep immunoSEQ assay. For each cell subset, the extracted genomic DNA was distributed evenly across all wells of several immunoSEQ 96-well plates, and each plate served as one replicate. For sorted subsets, 150 to 200 ng genomic DNA, equal to tens of thousands of T cell genomes, was loaded into each replicate PCR. Purified libraries were quantified with a Qubit 3.0 fluorometer, sized on a Bioanalyzer 2100, and re-quantified with the KAPA Library Quantification kit. Every immunoSEQ 96-well plate was sequenced on a dedicated single-read 150-cycle Illumina NextSeq 550 flow cell. As for the authors' bioinformatics: Because the immunoSEQ output held only junctional sequences and lacked quality scores, the filtering could not match the filtering applied to full-length reads. Sequences were annotated with PyIR, a Python wrapper for IgBLAST v1.9, and V/J genes and CDR3 were assigned using IMGT germline references. Any read was removed if the V/J assignment was weak (E-value above 1e-6), the CDR3 was missing, or the read contained stop codons, out-of-frame junctions, or ambiguous translated residues. V3J clonotypes were defined by identical inferred V gene, J gene, and CDR3 amino acid sequence. The percentage overlap between two repertoires was calculated by dividing the number of shared unique clonotypes by the size of the smaller repertoire. RTK rarefaction, the Chao1 estimator, and Recon v2.1 estimates of unobserved clonotypes were used to assess repertoire richness. Generation probabilities for all TCRbeta clonotypes obtained by the gDNA method from four donors were computed using OLGA. Drawn from immuneACCESS, this table holds only the in-frame rearrangements with V and J called that TCRdb kept. Clones are partly lost; checked studies trace under half to an unresolved V gene and leave the rest unexplained. V, J and clone size derive from that table, while D and trimming were established from the DNA sequence. In all, the sample holds hundreds of thousands of clones, and 90% to 96% of those were seen once. The ten biggest clones cover approximately 0.06% of the sample.

This receptor chain uses TRBV4-1 and TRBJ2-1; TRBD2 matches 9 bases in the middle. This sequence was found in a woman between 25 and 40 years old in good health. The sample was naive CD4+ T cells sorted from blood. The cell subset or site label here, explained by the study, means: CD45RA+ positively selected. The DNA reads TGCGCCAGCAGTCTGAGTATTAGCGGGGGCCCCTACAATGAGCAGTTCTTC. It encodes CASSLSISGGPYNEQFF.